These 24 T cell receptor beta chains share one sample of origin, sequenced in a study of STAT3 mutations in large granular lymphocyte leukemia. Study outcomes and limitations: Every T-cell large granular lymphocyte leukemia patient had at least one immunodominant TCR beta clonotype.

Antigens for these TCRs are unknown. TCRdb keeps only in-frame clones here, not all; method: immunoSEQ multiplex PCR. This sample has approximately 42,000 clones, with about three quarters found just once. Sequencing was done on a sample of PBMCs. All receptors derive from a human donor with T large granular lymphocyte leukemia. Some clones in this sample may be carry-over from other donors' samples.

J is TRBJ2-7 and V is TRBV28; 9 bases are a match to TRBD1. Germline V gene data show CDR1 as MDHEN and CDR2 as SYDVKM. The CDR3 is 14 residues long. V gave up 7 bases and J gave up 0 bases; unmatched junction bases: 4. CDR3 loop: CASNNRGLSYEQYF. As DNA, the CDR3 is TGTGCCAGCAACAACAGGGGGCTCTCCTACGAGCAGTACTTC.

CDR3 nucleotides: TGTGCCATCAGTGAGTCGTCTAGCGGGGGAAGTCAGCAGTACGTC. It translates to CAISESSSGGSQQYV. V and J are TRBV10-3 and TRBJ2-7; 10 positions agree with TRBD2. This CDR3 comprises 15 residues. CDR1 and CDR2 (germline): ENHRY, SYGVKD. V lost 0 bases and J lost 8; bases outside the gene matches: 7.

CDR3 sequence (DNA): TGTGCCAGCAACCCAAGCGGGGGGGCCTTCTACGAGCAGTACTTC. Translating gives CASNPSGGAFYEQYF. V usage is TRBV9 and J usage is TRBJ2-7; 10 bases are shared with TRBD2. Trimming at V came to 6 bases and at J to 3 bases, leaving 9 bases not matched to a gene. The CDR3 spans 15 residues. CDR1 SGDLS and CDR2 YYNGEE come from the germline V gene. Based on the CDR3 plus reference TRBV9 and TRBJ2-7, the full variable domain is DSGVTQTPKHLITATGQRVTLRCSPRSGDLSVYWYQQSLDQGLQFLIQYYNGEERAKGNILERFSAQQFPDLHSELNLSSLELGDSALYFCASNPSGGAFYEQYFGPGTRLTVT.

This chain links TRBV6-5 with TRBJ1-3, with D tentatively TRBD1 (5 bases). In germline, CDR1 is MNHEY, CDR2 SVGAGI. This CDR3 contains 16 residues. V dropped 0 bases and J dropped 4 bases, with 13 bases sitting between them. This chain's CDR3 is CASSYSPGTGGNTIYF. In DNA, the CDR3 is TGTGCCAGCAGTTACTCCCCAGGGACCGGCGGAAACACCATATATTTT.

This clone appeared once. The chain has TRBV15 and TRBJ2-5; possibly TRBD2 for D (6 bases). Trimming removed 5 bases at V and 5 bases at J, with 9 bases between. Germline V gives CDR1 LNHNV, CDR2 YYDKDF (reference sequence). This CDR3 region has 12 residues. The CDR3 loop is CATSRGLETQYF. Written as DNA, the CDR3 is TGTGCCACCAGCCGGGGGTTGGAGACCCAGTACTTC.

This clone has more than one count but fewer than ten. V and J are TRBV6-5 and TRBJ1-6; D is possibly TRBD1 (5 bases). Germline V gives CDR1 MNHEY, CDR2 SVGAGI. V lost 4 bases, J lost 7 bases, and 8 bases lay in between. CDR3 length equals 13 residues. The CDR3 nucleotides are TGTGCCAGCAGTTTAAGACAGAATTCACCCCTCCACTTT. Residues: CASSLRQNSPLHF.

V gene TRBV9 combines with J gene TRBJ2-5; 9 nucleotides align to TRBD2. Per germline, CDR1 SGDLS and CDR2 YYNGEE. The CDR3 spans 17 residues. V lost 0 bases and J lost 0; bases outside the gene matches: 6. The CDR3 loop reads CASSVGGSGGYQETQYF. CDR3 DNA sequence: TGTGCCAGCAGCGTAGGGGGTAGCGGGGGATACCAAGAGACCCAGTACTTC.

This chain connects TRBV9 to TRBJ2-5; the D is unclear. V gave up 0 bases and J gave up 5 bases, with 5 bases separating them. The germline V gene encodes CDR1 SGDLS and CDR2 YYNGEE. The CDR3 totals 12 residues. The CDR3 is CASSVVDETQYF. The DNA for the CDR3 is TGTGCCAGCAGCGTAGTTGACGAGACCCAGTACTTC.

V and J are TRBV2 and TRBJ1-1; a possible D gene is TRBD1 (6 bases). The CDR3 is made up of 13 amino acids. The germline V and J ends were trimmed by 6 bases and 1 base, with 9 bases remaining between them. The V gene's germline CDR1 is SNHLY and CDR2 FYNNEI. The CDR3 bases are TGTGCCAGCAGAAGGACAGAGAACACTGAAGCTTTCTTT. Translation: CASRRTENTEAFF.

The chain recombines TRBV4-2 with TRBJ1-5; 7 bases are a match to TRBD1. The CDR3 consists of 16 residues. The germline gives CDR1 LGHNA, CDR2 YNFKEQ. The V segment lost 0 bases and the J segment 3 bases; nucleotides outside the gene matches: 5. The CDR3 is CASSQDEGAANQPQHF. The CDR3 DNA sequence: TGTGCCAGCAGCCAAGATGAGGGGGCAGCCAATCAGCCCCAGCATTTT.

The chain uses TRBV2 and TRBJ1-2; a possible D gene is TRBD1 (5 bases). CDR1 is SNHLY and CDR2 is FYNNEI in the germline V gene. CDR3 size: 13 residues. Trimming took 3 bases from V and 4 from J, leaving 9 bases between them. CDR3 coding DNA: TGTGCCAGCAGTGATTACAGGTCCTATGGCTACACCTTC. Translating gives CASSDYRSYGYTF.

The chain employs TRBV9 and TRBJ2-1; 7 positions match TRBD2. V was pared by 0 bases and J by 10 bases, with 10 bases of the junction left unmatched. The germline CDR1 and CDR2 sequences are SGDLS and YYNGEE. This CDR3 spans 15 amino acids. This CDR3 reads CASSVEGLGNGEQFF. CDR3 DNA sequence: TGTGCCAGCAGCGTAGAAGGACTAGGGAACGGGGAGCAGTTCTTC. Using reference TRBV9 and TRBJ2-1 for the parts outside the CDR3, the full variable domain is DSGVTQTPKHLITATGQRVTLRCSPRSGDLSVYWYQQSLDQGLQFLIQYYNGEERAKGNILERFSAQQFPDLHSELNLSSLELGDSALYFCASSVEGLGNGEQFFGPGTRLTVL.

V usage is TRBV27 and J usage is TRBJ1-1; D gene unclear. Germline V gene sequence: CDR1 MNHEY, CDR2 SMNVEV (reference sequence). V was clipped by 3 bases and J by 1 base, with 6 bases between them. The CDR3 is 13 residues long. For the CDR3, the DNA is TGTGCCAGCAGTTTCGCTGGGAACACTGAAGCTTTCTTT. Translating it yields CASSFAGNTEAFF.

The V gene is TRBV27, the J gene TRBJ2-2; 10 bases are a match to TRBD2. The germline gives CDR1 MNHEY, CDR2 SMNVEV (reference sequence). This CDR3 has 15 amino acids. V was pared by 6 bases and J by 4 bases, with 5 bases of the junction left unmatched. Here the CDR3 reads CASSMGLAITGELFF. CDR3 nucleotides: TGTGCCAGCAGCATGGGACTAGCGATCACCGGGGAGCTGTTTTTT.

The CDR3 bases are TGTGCCAGCAGCGAGGGACTGGAAGAGACCCAGTACTTC. Translating it yields CASSEGLEETQYF. This chain joins TRBV9 and TRBJ2-5; a weak D match, TRBD2 (6 bases). The germline V gene encodes CDR1 SGDLS and CDR2 YYNGEE. The CDR3 loop spans 13 amino acids. The ends were cut back, 3 bases at V and 3 bases at J, with 9 bases in the middle.

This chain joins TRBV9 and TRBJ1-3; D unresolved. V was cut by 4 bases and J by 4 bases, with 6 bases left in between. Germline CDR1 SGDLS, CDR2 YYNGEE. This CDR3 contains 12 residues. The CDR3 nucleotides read TGTGCCAGCAGCTATACAGGAAACACCATATATTTT. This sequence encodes CASSYTGNTIYF.

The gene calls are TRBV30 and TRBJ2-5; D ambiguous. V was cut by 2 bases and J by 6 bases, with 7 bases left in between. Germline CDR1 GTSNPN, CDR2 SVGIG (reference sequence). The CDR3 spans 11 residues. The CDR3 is CAWSRGKTQYF. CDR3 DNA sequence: TGTGCCTGGAGTCGTGGCAAGACCCAGTACTTC.

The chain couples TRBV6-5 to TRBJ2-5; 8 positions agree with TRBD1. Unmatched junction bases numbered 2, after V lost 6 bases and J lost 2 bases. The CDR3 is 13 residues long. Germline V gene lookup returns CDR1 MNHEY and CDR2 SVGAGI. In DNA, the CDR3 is TGTGCCAGCAGCTGGGACAGGCAAGAGACCCAGTACTTC. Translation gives CASSWDRQETQYF.

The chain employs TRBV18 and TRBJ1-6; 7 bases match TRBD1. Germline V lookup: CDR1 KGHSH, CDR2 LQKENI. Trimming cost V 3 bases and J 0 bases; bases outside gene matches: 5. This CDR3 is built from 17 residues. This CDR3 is CASSPMDRSSYNSPLHF. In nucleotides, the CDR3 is TGTGCCAGCTCACCCATGGACAGGAGCTCCTATAATTCACCCCTCCACTTT.

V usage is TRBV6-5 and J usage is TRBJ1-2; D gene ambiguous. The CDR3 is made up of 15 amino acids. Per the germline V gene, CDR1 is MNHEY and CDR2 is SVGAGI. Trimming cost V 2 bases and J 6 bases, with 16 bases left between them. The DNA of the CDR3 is TGTGCCAGCAGTTACACGCAGCCAAGAAGGGATGGCTACACCTTC. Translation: CASSYTQPRRDGYTF.

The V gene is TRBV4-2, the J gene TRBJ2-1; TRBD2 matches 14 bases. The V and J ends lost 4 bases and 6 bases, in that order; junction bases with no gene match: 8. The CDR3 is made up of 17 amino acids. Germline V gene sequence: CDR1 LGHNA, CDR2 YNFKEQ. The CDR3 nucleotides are TGTGCCAGCAGCCTCAACCCTGGGACTAGCGGGGGCAATGAGCAGTTCTTC. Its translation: CASSLNPGTSGGNEQFF.

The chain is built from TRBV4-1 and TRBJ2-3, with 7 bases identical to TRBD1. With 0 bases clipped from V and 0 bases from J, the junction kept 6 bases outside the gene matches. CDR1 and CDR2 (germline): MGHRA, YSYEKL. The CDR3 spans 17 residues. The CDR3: CASSQDPGGQSTDTQYF. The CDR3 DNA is TGCGCCAGCAGCCAAGACCCAGGGGGACAAAGCACAGATACGCAGTATTTT.

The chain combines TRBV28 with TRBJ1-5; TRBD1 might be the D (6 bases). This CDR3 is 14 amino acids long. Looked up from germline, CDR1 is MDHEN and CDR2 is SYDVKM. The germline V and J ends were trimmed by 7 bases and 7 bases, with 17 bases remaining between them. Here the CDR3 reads CASNAGGRGQPQHF. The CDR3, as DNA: TGTGCCAGCAATGCCGGGGGGCGAGGGCAGCCCCAGCATTTT.

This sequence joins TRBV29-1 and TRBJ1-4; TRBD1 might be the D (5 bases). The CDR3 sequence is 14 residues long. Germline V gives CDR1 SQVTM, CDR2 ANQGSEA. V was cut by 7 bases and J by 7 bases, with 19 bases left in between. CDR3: CSATPGARGEKLFF. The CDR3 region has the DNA TGCAGCGCAACTCCTGGGGCTCGGGGTGAAAAACTGTTTTTT.